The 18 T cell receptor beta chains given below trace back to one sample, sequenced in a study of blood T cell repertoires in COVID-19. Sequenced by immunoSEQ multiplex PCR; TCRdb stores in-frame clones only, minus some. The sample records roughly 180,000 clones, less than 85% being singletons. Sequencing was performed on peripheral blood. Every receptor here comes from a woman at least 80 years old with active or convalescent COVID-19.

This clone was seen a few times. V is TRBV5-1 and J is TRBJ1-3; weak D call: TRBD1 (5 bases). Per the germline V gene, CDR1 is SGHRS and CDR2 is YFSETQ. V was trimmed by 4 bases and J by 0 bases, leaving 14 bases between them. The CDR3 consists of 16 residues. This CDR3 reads CASSRGTVGSGNTIYF. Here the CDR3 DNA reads TGCGCCAGCAGCCGAGGGACTGTGGGCTCTGGAAACACCATATATTTT. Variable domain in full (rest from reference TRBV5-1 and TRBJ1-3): KAGVTQTPRYLIKTRGQQVTLSCSPISGHRSVSWYQQTPGQGLQFLFEYFSETQRNKGNFPGRFSGRQFSNSRSEMNVSTLELGDSALYLCASSRGTVGSGNTIYFGEGSWLTVV.

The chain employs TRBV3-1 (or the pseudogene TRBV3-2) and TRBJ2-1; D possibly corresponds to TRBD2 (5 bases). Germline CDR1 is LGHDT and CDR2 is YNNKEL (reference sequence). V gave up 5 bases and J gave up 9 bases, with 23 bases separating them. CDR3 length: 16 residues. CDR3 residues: CASSSVTRAALGEQFF. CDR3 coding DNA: TGTGCCAGCAGCTCGGTTACGCGGGCCGCTTTAGGTGAGCAGTTCTTC.

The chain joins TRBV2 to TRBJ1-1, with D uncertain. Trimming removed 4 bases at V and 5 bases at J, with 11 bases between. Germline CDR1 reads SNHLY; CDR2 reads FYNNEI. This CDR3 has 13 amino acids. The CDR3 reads CASSVRLRTEAFF. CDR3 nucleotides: TGTGCCAGCAGTGTAAGGCTGAGGACTGAAGCTTTCTTT.

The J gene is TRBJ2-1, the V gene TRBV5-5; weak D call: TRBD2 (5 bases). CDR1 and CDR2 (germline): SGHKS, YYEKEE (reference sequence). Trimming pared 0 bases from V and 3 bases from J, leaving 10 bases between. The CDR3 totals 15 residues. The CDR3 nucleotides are TGTGCCAGCAGCTTGGGTCTAGCACTCTACAATGAGCAGTTCTTC. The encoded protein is CASSLGLALYNEQFF. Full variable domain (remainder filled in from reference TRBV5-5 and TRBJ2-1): DAGVTQSPTHLIKTRGQQVTLRCSPISGHKSVSWYQQVLGQGPQFIFQYYEKEERGRGNFPDRFSARQFPNYSSELNVNALLLGDSALYLCASSLGLALYNEQFFGPGTRLTVL.

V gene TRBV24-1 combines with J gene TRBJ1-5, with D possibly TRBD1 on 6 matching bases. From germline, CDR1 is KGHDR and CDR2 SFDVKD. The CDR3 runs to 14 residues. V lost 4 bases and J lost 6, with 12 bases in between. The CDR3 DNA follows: TGTGCCACCAGTGACTCAGGGGATGGTCAGCCCCAGCATTTT. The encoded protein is CATSDSGDGQPQHF.

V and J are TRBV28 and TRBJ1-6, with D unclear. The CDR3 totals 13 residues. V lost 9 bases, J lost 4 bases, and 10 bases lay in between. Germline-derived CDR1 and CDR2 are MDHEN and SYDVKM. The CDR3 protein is CASGQDYNSPLHF. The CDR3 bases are TGTGCCAGTGGGCAGGATTATAATTCACCCCTCCACTTT. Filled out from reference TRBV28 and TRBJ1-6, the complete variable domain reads DVKVTQSSRYLVKRTGEKVFLECVQDMDHENMFWYRQDPGLGLRLIYFSYDVKMKEKGDIPEGYSVSREKKERFSLILESASTNQTSMYLCASGQDYNSPLHFGNGTRLTVT.

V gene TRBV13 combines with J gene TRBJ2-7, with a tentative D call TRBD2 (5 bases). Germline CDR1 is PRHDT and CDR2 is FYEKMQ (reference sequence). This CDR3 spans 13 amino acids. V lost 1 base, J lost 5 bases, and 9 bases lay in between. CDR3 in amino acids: CASSLAGIHEQYF. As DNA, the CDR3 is TGTGCCAGCAGCTTAGCGGGAATCCACGAGCAGTACTTC.

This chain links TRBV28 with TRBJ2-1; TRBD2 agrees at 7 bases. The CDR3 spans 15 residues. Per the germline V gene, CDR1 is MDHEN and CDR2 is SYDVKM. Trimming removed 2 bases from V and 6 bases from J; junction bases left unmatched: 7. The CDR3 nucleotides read TGTGCCAGCAGTTTAGGAGGGAGGGCCGCCAATGAGCAGTTCTTC. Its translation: CASSLGGRAANEQFF.

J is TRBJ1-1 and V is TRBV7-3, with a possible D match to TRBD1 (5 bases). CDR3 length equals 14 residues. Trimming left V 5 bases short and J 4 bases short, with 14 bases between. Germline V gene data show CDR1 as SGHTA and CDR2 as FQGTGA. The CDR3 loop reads CASSPTSGGTEAFF. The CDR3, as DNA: TGTGCCAGCAGCCCGACTTCGGGGGGCACTGAAGCTTTCTTT.

CDR3 DNA: TGTGCCAGCAGCTCAGCCGATTCCGGGACTGGCGAGAATGAAAAACTGTTTTTT. It codes for CASSSADSGTGENEKLFF. The gene calls are TRBV7-9 and TRBJ1-4, with D maybe TRBD1 (5 bases). Germline V gene lookup returns CDR1 SEHNR and CDR2 FQNEAQ (reference sequence). CDR3 length equals 18 residues. Trimming took off 4 bases at V and 5 bases at J, with 23 bases between the two ends.

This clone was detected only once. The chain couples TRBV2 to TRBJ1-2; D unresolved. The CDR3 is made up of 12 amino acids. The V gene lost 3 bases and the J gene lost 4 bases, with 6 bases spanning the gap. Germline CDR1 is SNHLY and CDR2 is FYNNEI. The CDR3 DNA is TGTGCCAGCAGTGAGGCCCTCTATGGCTACACCTTC. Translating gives CASSEALYGYTF.

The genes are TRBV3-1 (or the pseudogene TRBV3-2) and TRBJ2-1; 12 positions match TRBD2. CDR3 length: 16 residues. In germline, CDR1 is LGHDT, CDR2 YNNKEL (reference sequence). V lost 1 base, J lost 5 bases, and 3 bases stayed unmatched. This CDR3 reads CASSQASGRDHNEQFF. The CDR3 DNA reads TGTGCCAGCAGCCAAGCTAGCGGGAGGGATCACAATGAGCAGTTCTTC.

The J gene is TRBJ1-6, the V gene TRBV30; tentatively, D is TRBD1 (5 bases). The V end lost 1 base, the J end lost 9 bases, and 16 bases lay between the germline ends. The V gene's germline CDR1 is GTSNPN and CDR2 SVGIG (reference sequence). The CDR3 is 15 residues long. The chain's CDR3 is CAWSDTTGGISPLHF. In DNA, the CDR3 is TGTGCCTGGAGTGACACTACGGGGGGGATTTCACCCCTCCACTTT.

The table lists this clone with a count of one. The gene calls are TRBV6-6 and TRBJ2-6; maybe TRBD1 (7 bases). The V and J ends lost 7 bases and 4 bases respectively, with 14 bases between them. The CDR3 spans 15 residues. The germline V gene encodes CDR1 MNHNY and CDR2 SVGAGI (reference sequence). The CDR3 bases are TGTGCCAGCATCCCAGGGGGGCAAGGGGCCAACGTCCTGACTTTC. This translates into CASIPGGQGANVLTF.

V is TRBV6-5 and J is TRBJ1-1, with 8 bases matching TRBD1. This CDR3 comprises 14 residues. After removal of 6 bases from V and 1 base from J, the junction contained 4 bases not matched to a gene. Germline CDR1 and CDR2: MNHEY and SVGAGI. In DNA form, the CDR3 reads TGTGCCAGCAGCATGGACAGGGAGAACACTGAAGCTTTCTTT. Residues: CASSMDRENTEAFF.

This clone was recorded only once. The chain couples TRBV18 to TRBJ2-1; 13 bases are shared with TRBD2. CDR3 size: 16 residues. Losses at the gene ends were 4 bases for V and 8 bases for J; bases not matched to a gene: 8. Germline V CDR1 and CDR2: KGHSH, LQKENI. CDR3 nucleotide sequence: TGTGCCAGCTCACTCCGACTAGCGGGAGGTACCGATGAGCAGTTCTTC. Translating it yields CASSLRLAGGTDEQFF. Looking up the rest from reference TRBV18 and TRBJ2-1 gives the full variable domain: NAGVMQNPRHLVRRRGQEARLRCSPMKGHSHVYWYRQLPEEGLKFMVYLQKENIIDESGMPKERFSAEFPKEGPSILRIQQVVRGDSAAYFCASSLRLAGGTDEQFFGPGTRLTVL.

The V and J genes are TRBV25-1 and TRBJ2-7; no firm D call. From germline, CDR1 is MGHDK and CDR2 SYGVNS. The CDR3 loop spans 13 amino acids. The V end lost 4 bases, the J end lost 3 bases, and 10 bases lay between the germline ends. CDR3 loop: CASSGLVFYEQYF. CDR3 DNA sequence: TGTGCCAGCAGTGGGCTAGTATTCTACGAGCAGTACTTC.

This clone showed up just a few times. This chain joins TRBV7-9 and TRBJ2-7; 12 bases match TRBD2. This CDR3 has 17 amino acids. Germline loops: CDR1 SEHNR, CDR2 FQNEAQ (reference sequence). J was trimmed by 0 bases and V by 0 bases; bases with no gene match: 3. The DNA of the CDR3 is TGTGCCAGCAGCTTAGCGAAGGGACTAGCGGGCTCCTACGAGCAGTACTTC. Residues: CASSLAKGLAGSYEQYF.